The 12 T cell receptor beta chains below all came from one sample that was sequenced in a study of control samples from healthy donors and cancer patients (dated by TCRdb to 2020 to 2022). The library came from the immunoSEQ multiplex PCR assay. TCRdb carries this immuneACCESS record with in-frame sequences only. Its versions omit some clonotypes, under half of them owing to an unresolved V gene in the studies checked, with the rest unexplained. This sample comprises 95,000 to 150,000 clones, roughly 90% of them detected only once. The ten biggest clones cover 1.5% to 2% of the sample. Source material: blood. The receptor source for this set is a man aged 18 to 30 in good health.

This clone has just one count. The chain joins TRBV11-2 to TRBJ2-1; 8 nucleotides align to TRBD2. J was trimmed by 4 bases and V by 3 bases; bases with no gene match: 8. The CDR3 totals 16 residues. Germline V gene sequence: CDR1 SGHAT, CDR2 FQNNGV. CDR3 protein: CASSFSAGGPYNEQFF. The DNA of the CDR3 is TGTGCCAGCAGCTTTTCCGCGGGAGGACCTTACAATGAGCAGTTCTTC. The full variable domain, with the rest looked up from reference TRBV11-2 and TRBJ2-1, is EAGVAQSPRYKIIEKRQSVAFWCNPISGHATLYWYQQILGQGPKLLIQFQNNGVVDDSQLPKDRFSAERLKGVDSTLKIQPAKLEDSAVYLCASSFSAGGPYNEQFFGPGTRLTVL.

The genes are TRBV14 and TRBJ2-3; TRBD2 matches 10 bases. The V gene's germline CDR1 is SGHDN and CDR2 FVKESK. CDR3 length: 16 residues. The V gene end was trimmed by 0 bases and the J gene end by 4 bases; junction bases not matched to a gene: 4. The CDR3 DNA is TGTGCCAGCAGCCAAGAATCGACTAGCGGGCCAGATACGCAGTATTTT. This codes for CASSQESTSGPDTQYF.

This clone is a singleton in its sample. This chain links TRBV28 with TRBJ1-2; the D gene is possibly TRBD1 (5 bases). This CDR3 has 13 amino acids. Germline-derived CDR1 and CDR2 are MDHEN and SYDVKM. Trimming pared 1 base from V and 8 bases from J, leaving 11 bases between. The CDR3 here is CASSLYGAAGYTF. The CDR3 nucleotides read TGTGCCAGCAGTTTATACGGGGCCGCCGGCTACACCTTC.

This sequence joins TRBV14 and TRBJ2-7; D perhaps matches TRBD2 (6 bases). The V gene's germline CDR1 is SGHDN and CDR2 FVKESK. The CDR3 is made up of 15 amino acids. Trimming stripped 6 bases from V and 4 bases from J, with 19 bases between. The CDR3 protein is CASSSSSAGWYEQYF. The CDR3 coding sequence is TGTGCCAGCAGTTCCTCGTCTGCGGGGTGGTACGAGCAGTACTTC.

The V and J genes are TRBV29-1 and TRBJ2-1, with 7 nucleotides matching TRBD2. The CDR3 consists of 16 residues. Per the germline V gene, CDR1 is SQVTM and CDR2 is ANQGSEA. Losses at the gene ends were 1 base for V and 5 bases for J; bases not matched to a gene: 11. For the CDR3, the DNA is TGCAGCGTTGAAGGGGGTCGGGGAGGGCCTCACAATGAGCAGTTCTTC. It translates to CSVEGGRGGPHNEQFF.

The chain joins TRBV3-1 (or the pseudogene TRBV3-2) to TRBJ1-1; D possibly corresponds to TRBD1 (5 bases). V dropped 3 bases and J dropped 2 bases, with 13 bases sitting between them. The CDR3 has 15 residues. The germline CDR1 and CDR2 sequences are LGHDT and YNNKEL (reference sequence). Written as DNA, the CDR3 is TGTGCCAGCAGCCAGGGCCCGACAGTTAACACTGAAGCTTTCTTT. This gives the protein CASSQGPTVNTEAFF.

The chain has TRBV5-1 and TRBJ1-6; TRBD1 aligns across 8 bases. This CDR3 comprises 21 residues. Germline assignment: CDR1 SGHRS and CDR2 YFSETQ. The ends lost 1 base at V and 3 bases at J; junction bases unmatched: 18. CDR3 nucleotide sequence: TGCGCCAGCAGCTTGTTTATTAGCGCCACCCGGGACAGGCGCTATAATTCACCCCTCCACTTT. This gives the protein CASSLFISATRDRRYNSPLHF.

The rearrangement uses TRBV5-1 and TRBJ1-4; D possibly corresponds to TRBD1 (6 bases). CDR3 length equals 16 residues. The V end lost 0 bases, the J end lost 0 bases, and 9 bases lay between the germline ends. The V gene's germline CDR1 is SGHRS and CDR2 YFSETQ. DNA of the CDR3: TGCGCCAGCAGCTTGGCCAGGGGCGCAACTAATGAAAAACTGTTTTTT. This gives the protein CASSLARGATNEKLFF.

This clone was seen just once. The chain uses TRBV28 and TRBJ1-1; D is perhaps TRBD1 (5 bases). The V end lost 5 bases, the J end lost 0 bases, and 10 bases lay between the germline ends. This CDR3 has 14 residues. Germline V lookup: CDR1 MDHEN, CDR2 SYDVKM. Written as DNA, the CDR3 is TGTGCCAGCAGTCCAGGGATTATGAACACTGAAGCTTTCTTT. Protein sequence: CASSPGIMNTEAFF.

The CDR3 sequence is CATSSRDVSYEQYF. The CDR3, as DNA: TGTGCCACCAGCTCCCGGGACGTTTCCTACGAGCAGTACTTC. The chain carries TRBV15 and TRBJ2-7; D assignment may be TRBD1 or TRBD2 (5 bases each). Trimming pared 5 bases from V and 1 base from J, leaving 12 bases between. The CDR3 is 14 amino acids. Germline assignment: CDR1 LNHNV and CDR2 YYDKDF (reference sequence).

The V call is TRBV5-1, the J call TRBJ1-2; no firm D call. Germline V gene sequence: CDR1 SGHRS, CDR2 YFSETQ. The CDR3 is 14 amino acids. Trimming left V 0 bases short and J 5 bases short, with 11 bases between. CDR3 DNA: TGCGCCAGCAGCTTGGCGAGGGCGAAATATGGCTACACCTTC. Protein: CASSLARAKYGYTF.

This clone has a count of ten or more. The gene calls are TRBV5-1 and TRBJ1-3; TRBD1 is a possible D gene (5 bases). The V and J ends lost 6 bases and 0 bases respectively, with 16 bases between them. The germline V gene encodes CDR1 SGHRS and CDR2 YFSETQ. The CDR3 has 16 amino acids. CDR3 nucleotide sequence: TGCGCCAGCACCCTGCGGGGGTTGGGCTCTGGAAACACCATATATTTT. Protein sequence: CASTLRGLGSGNTIYF. Full variable domain (rest looked up from reference TRBV5-1 and TRBJ1-3): KAGVTQTPRYLIKTRGQQVTLSCSPISGHRSVSWYQQTPGQGLQFLFEYFSETQRNKGNFPGRFSGRQFSNSRSEMNVSTLELGDSALYLCASTLRGLGSGNTIYFGEGSWLTVV.